The 4 T cell receptor beta chains below were found in one sample sequenced in a study of blood T cells in healthy people across ages. A second about 7 to 11 cycle PCR used barcoded and J-beta primers. TCRdb ran MiXCR on the 5' RACE reads and lists one entry per CDR3 protein. The sample yields around 650,000 distinct CDR3 sequences, over 40% seen once. Specimen: blood. These receptor sequences come from an elderly man in good health.

A note on this clonotype: The final CDR3 position lacks the conserved phenylalanine or tryptophan, pointing to a likely read error. The rearrangement uses TRBV6-2 or TRBV6-3 and TRBJ2-1, with 7 nucleotides matching TRBD2. The V segment lost 5 bases and the J segment 7 bases; nucleotides outside the gene matches: 17. This CDR3 has 17 amino acids. Germline CDR1 reads MNHEY; CDR2 reads SVGEGT. The CDR3 bases are TGTGCCAGCAGTAGACGCTTCTTGCGGGAGACCCTTAATGAGCAGTTCTTA. It encodes CASSRRFLRETLNEQFL.

A few counts support this clonotype. The chain joins TRBV5-1 to TRBJ1-2, with D hard to call. The CDR3 is 15 amino acids. Trimming pared 0 bases from V and 0 bases from J, leaving 9 bases between. The germline V gene has CDR1 SGHRS and CDR2 YFSETQ. CDR3 loop: CASSLDRGTNYGYTF. In DNA, the CDR3 is TGCGCCAGCAGCTTGGATCGCGGAACTAACTATGGCTACACCTTC.

This clonotype occurred a few times. V is TRBV7-3 and J is TRBJ1-5, with unresolved D. The V end was cut by 5 bases, the J end by 6 bases, with 11 bases between. Germline CDR1 reads SGHTA; CDR2 reads FQGTGA. The CDR3 consists of 13 residues. CDR3 nucleotides: TGTGCCAGCAGCCCTCTAGCAGGTCAGCCCCAGCATTTT. This translates into CASSPLAGQPQHF.

As regards this clonotype: The germline gene is not matched at one end of the junction; a read error may be the cause. The chain is built from TRBV24-1 and TRBJ2-1; 7 nucleotides line up with TRBD2. Looked up from germline, CDR1 is KGHDR and CDR2 is SFDVKD. The CDR3 covers 16 residues. This CDR3 reads CTTSDLSASGKSSQFF. The CDR3 DNA reads as TGTACCACCAGTGATTTATCCGCTAGCGGTAAGAGTTCGCAGTTCTTC.